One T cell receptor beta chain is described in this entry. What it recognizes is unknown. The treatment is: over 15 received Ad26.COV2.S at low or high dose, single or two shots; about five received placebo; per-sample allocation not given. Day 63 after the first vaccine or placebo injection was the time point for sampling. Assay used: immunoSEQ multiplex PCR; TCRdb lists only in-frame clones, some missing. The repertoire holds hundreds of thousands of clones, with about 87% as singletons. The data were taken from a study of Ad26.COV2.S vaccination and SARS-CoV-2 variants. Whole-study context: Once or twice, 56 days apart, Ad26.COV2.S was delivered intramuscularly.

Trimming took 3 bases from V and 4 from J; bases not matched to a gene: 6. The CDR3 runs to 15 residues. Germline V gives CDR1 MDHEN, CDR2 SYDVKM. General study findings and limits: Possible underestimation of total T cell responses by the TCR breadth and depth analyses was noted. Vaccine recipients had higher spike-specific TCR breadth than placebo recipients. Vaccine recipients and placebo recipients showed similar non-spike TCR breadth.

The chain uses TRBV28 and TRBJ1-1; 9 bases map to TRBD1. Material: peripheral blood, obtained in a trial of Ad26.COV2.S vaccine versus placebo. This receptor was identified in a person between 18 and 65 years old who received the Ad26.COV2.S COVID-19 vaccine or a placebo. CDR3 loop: CASSLDRGYVTEAFF. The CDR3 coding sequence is TGTGCCAGCAGTTTGGACAGGGGATATGTCACTGAAGCTTTCTTT.